Each of the 23 T cell receptor beta chains below was sequenced from the same sample in a study of blood T cell repertoires in COVID-19. Assay: immunoSEQ multiplex PCR; the TCRdb copy retains only in-frame clones and omits some. The data show 55,000 to 70,000 clones, with 88% seen just once and around two fifths held by the top ten. The sequencing sample was made of peripheral blood. Source of these receptors: a woman aged 60 to 75 with COVID-19, enrolled during active disease.

This CDR3 is CASSQSRGEKLFF. The DNA for the CDR3 is TGCGCCAGCAGCCAATCACGCGGTGAAAAACTGTTTTTT. This sequence joins TRBV4-1 and TRBJ1-4; D not resolved. V was trimmed by 2 bases and J by 7 bases, leaving 8 bases between them. CDR3 length: 13 amino acids. Germline lookup yields CDR1 MGHRA and CDR2 YSYEKL.

J is TRBJ2-1 and V is TRBV6-2 or TRBV6-3; 10 nucleotides align to TRBD2. V trimming: 2 bases; J trimming: 10 bases; junction bases outside the gene matches: 14. CDR1 is MNHEY and CDR2 is SVGEGT in the germline V gene. This CDR3 comprises 17 residues. The CDR3 DNA reads as TGTGCCAGCAGTTACCTTGGGGCTCTAGCGGGAGTCGAGGAGCAGTTCTTC. It specifies CASSYLGALAGVEEQFF.

The CDR3 DNA follows: TGTGCCAGCACGGGACAGCTGAACACCGGGGAGCTGTTTTTT. Amino acid sequence: CASTGQLNTGELFF. The genes are TRBV27 and TRBJ2-2, with 7 positions matching TRBD1. CDR1 is MNHEY, CDR2 SMNVEV, per germline (reference sequence). The CDR3 spans 14 residues. V shed 7 bases and J 1 base; nucleotides not matched to a gene: 3.

This chain links TRBV27 with TRBJ2-3; TRBD2 matches at 14 bases. The V and J ends lost 8 bases and 5 bases, in that order; junction bases with no gene match: 6. This CDR3 spans 15 amino acids. The germline V gene has CDR1 MNHEY and CDR2 SMNVEV (reference sequence). The CDR3 nucleotides are TGTGCCAGCTCAGGACTAGCGGGAGGTGAAGATACGCAGTATTTT. Its translation is CASSGLAGGEDTQYF.

The rearrangement joins TRBV11-2 to TRBJ1-4; 7 bases match TRBD1. With V trimmed by 1 base and J by 11 bases, 7 bases remained unmatched. The CDR3 is 14 residues long. Germline lookup yields CDR1 SGHAT and CDR2 FQNNGV. CDR3 residues: CASSLAGGIGKLFF. The CDR3 bases are TGTGCCAGCAGCTTAGCAGGGGGTATCGGTAAACTGTTTTTT.

This sequence joins TRBV12-3 or TRBV12-4 and TRBJ2-1; no reliable D call. V was trimmed by 6 bases and J by 7 bases, leaving 10 bases between them. This CDR3 spans 12 amino acids. In nucleotides, the CDR3 is TGTGCCAGCAGCCCTCCCTCTAATGAGCAGTTCTTC. The encoded protein is CASSPPSNEQFF.

V is TRBV5-1 and J is TRBJ2-1; TRBD2 aligns across 8 bases. V shed 0 bases and J 2 bases; nucleotides not matched to a gene: 1. Germline-derived CDR1 and CDR2 are SGHRS and YFSETQ. This CDR3 region has 15 residues. CDR3 region: CASSLGGLAYNEQFF. The CDR3 bases are TGCGCCAGCAGCTTGGGGGGACTAGCCTACAATGAGCAGTTCTTC.

The CDR3, as DNA: TGTGCCAGCAGCTTGTACGGCGGTCAGCCCCAGCATTTT. Its protein is CASSLYGGQPQHF. The rearrangement joins TRBV5-6 to TRBJ1-5; no firm D call. Germline CDR1 SGHDT, CDR2 YYEEEE. This CDR3 has 13 residues. V gave up 1 base and J gave up 6 bases, with 8 bases separating them.

The chain combines TRBV4-1 with TRBJ1-4; D is unresolved. The CDR3 runs 14 residues. CDR1 and CDR2 (germline): MGHRA, YSYEKL. V was trimmed by 0 bases and J by 13 bases, leaving 15 bases between them. This CDR3 is CASSQDAGWSRLFF. DNA of the CDR3: TGCGCCAGCAGCCAAGATGCTGGCTGGAGTAGACTGTTTTTT.

This clone was observed a single time. CDR3 sequence (DNA): TGTGCCAGCAGTTACTCGATTGGTCCCCGAGGGCGGACTGAGCAGTTCTTC. It codes for CASSYSIGPRGRTEQFF. The chain carries TRBV6-2 or TRBV6-3 and TRBJ2-1, with a tentative D call TRBD2 (5 bases). The CDR3 is 17 residues long. The V gene lost 0 bases and the J gene lost 9 bases, with 21 bases spanning the gap. Germline CDR1 and CDR2: MNHEY and SVGEGT.

This rearrangement joins TRBV30 to TRBJ1-2; D gene ambiguous. Trimming left V 1 base short and J 3 bases short, with 6 bases between. The CDR3 has 12 residues. Germline-derived CDR1 and CDR2 are GTSNPN and SVGIG (reference sequence). CDR3 residues: CAWSAQDYGYTF. As DNA, the CDR3 is TGTGCCTGGAGTGCCCAGGACTATGGCTACACCTTC.

The J gene is TRBJ1-5, the V gene TRBV27; tentative D call: TRBD1 (5 bases). In germline, CDR1 is MNHEY, CDR2 SMNVEV (reference sequence). This CDR3 is built from 14 residues. V was clipped by 1 base and J by 7 bases, with 11 bases between them. DNA for the CDR3: TGTGCCAGCAGTTTATACCGGGGGGAACAGCCCCAGCATTTT. This gives the protein CASSLYRGEQPQHF.

The chain couples TRBV14 to TRBJ2-1, with 9 bases fitting TRBD2. The CDR3 is 16 amino acids. From germline, CDR1 is SGHDN and CDR2 FVKESK. Trimming took 3 bases from V and 9 from J; bases not matched to a gene: 12. CDR3 loop: CASSHIDSGSWLEQFF. The CDR3, as DNA: TGTGCCAGCAGCCACATCGATAGCGGGAGTTGGCTTGAGCAGTTCTTC.

The V gene is TRBV4-3, the J gene TRBJ1-2; D unresolved. The CDR3 has 15 amino acids. Germline lookup yields CDR1 LGHNA and CDR2 YSLEER. Trimming took off 1 base at V and 7 bases at J, with 16 bases between the two ends. The chain's CDR3 is CASSQAGFGLRGYTF. CDR3 bases: TGCGCCAGCAGCCAAGCGGGTTTCGGGTTGCGTGGCTACACCTTC.

This rearrangement joins TRBV28 to TRBJ1-6, with a tentative D call TRBD1 (5 bases). Trimming cost V 5 bases and J 8 bases, with 10 bases left between them. This CDR3 contains 13 residues. From germline, CDR1 is MDHEN and CDR2 SYDVKM. Here the CDR3 reads CASSSRAYSPLHF. CDR3 coding DNA: TGTGCCAGCAGTAGCAGGGCCTATTCACCCCTCCACTTT.

The chain links TRBV2 to TRBJ2-2, with 8 positions matching TRBD1. The CDR3 is made up of 15 amino acids. V lost 1 base to trimming and J lost 7 bases; unmatched junction nucleotides: 5. In germline, CDR1 is SNHLY, CDR2 FYNNEI. The DNA for the CDR3 is TGTGCCAGCAGTGAAGAGACAGGGGAGGTCGGGGAGCTGTTTTTT. Amino acid sequence: CASSEETGEVGELFF.

The CDR3 protein is CAISTGRNNSPLHF. CDR3 sequence (DNA): TGTGCCATATCGACAGGGAGAAATAATTCACCCCTCCACTTT. The V call is TRBV19, the J call TRBJ1-6; 7 nucleotides match TRBD1. In germline, CDR1 is LNHDA, CDR2 SQIVND (reference sequence). The CDR3 contains 14 residues. V trimming: 10 bases; J trimming: 5 bases; junction bases outside the gene matches: 8.

This chain connects TRBV6-6 to TRBJ1-5; maybe TRBD1 (5 bases). V lost 2 bases and J lost 4, with 12 bases in between. Germline V gives CDR1 MNHNY, CDR2 SVGAGI (reference sequence). This CDR3 spans 15 amino acids. The DNA for the CDR3 is TGTGCCAGCAGTTACGCGGGGGGTCGGAATCAGCCCCAGCATTTT. It encodes CASSYAGGRNQPQHF.

V usage is TRBV14 and J usage is TRBJ1-2; D is unresolved. The CDR3 covers 15 residues. V lost 4 bases, J lost 1 base, and 13 bases lay in between. From germline, CDR1 is SGHDN and CDR2 FVKESK. CDR3 nucleotides: TGTGCCAGCAGCCTCGGCAGACTTCTTAACTATGGCTACACCTTC. Protein product: CASSLGRLLNYGYTF.

The V and J genes are TRBV9 and TRBJ2-1, with TRBD1 as a possible D gene (5 bases). With 3 bases removed from V and 3 bases from J, the gap between germline ends came to 16 bases. The CDR3 runs to 16 residues. Per germline, CDR1 SGDLS and CDR2 YYNGEE. The CDR3 loop is CASSAPDGGHYNEQFF. Here the CDR3 DNA reads TGTGCCAGCAGCGCCCCGGACGGCGGACACTACAATGAGCAGTTCTTC.

The rearrangement uses TRBV29-1 and TRBJ2-2; TRBD1 matches 10 bases. The V gene end was trimmed by 6 bases and the J gene end by 6 bases; junction bases not matched to a gene: 7. This CDR3 has 14 amino acids. The germline gives CDR1 SQVTM, CDR2 ANQGSEA. The CDR3 reads CSVGPGTGAGELFF. The CDR3 coding sequence is TGCAGCGTGGGTCCCGGGACAGGGGCCGGGGAGCTGTTTTTT.

This rearrangement joins TRBV6-6 to TRBJ1-2, with 10 bases fitting TRBD1. After removal of 7 bases from V and 11 bases from J, the junction contained 10 bases not matched to a gene. In germline, CDR1 is MNHNY, CDR2 SVGAGI (reference sequence). This CDR3 is built from 13 residues. The DNA for the CDR3 is TGTGCCAGCAAGGGACAGGGGATTCCCCATTACACCTTC. The encoded protein is CASKGQGIPHYTF.

J is TRBJ1-5 and V is TRBV6-5; 7 nucleotides agree with TRBD1. V shed 2 bases and J 11 bases; nucleotides not matched to a gene: 15. The CDR3 has 16 amino acids. Per the germline V gene, CDR1 is MNHEY and CDR2 is SVGAGI. The CDR3 sequence: CASSYRTGEGSRTQHF. CDR3 bases: TGTGCCAGCAGTTACCGGACAGGAGAAGGGTCTAGGACCCAGCATTTT.